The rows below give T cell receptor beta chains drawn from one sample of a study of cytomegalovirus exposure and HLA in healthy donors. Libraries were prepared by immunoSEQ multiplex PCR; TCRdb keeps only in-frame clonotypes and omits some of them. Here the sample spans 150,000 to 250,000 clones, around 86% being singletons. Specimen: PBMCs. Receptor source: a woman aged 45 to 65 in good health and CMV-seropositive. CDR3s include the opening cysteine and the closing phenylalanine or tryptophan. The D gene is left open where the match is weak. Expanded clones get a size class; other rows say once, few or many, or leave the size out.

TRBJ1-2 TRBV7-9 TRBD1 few TGTTCCAGCAGTAATGCCGGGACAGGGGGCCTCACCTTC CSSSNAGTGGLTF
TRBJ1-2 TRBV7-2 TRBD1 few TGTGCCAGCAGTTATCGGACAGGGGGGAACTATGGCTACACCTTC CASSYRTGGNYGYTF
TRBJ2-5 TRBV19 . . TGTGCCAGTAGTATCTGGTCAGGTTACCAAGAGACCCAGTACTTC CASSIWSGYQETQYF
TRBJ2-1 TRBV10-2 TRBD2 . TGCGCCAGCATACCCGGGACTAGCGGGGTAGAGACTGAGCAGTTCTTC CASIPGTSGVETEQFF
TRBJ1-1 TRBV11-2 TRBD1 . TGTGCCAGCAGGAAGACAGGGTTGATGAACACTGAAGCTTTCTTT CASRKTGLMNTEAFF
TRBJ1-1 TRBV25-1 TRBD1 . TGTGCCAGCAGGACAGGGAAGATGAACACTGAAGCTTTCTTT CASRTGKMNTEAFF
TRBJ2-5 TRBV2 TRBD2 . TGTGCCACCAGGCTCTCTAGCGGGGGCCCAGAGACCCAGTACTTC CATRLSSGGPETQYF
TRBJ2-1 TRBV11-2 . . TGTGCCAGCAGCTTAGATCCTCTAGGACGGAGGTACAATGAGCAGTTCTTC CASSLDPLGRRYNEQFF
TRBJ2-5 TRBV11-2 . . TGTGCCAGCAGCCCGGACAGTCAAGAGACCCAGTACTTC CASSPDSQETQYF
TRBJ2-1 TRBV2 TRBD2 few TGTGCCAGCAGCAGGGCAGGCGGGAGGCCATCCTACAATGAGCAGTTCTTC CASSRAGGRPSYNEQFF
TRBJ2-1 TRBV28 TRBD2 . TGTGCCAGCAGTTTGCCTAGCGGGAGGGAGCTCTACAATGAGCAGTTCTTC CASSLPSGRELYNEQFF
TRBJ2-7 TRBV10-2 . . TGCGCCAGCAGTGGACAGGCGAGCTCCTACGAGCAGTACTTC CASSGQASSYEQYF
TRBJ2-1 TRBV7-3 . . TGTGCCAGCAGCTTAAGGGGACTTGGGGGGAGCTCCTACAATGAGCAGTTCTTC CASSLRGLGGSSYNEQFF
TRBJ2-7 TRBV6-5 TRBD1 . TGTGCCAGCAGACCCCGACAGGGCGGCGAGCAGTACTTC CASRPRQGGEQYF
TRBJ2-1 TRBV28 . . TGTGCCACCCTCCCCCCGACAGGAAGCTCCTACAATGAGCAGTTCTTC CATLPPTGSSYNEQFF
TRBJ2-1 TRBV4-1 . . TGCGCCAGCAGCCGACGGTGGGGGACAAACAATGAGCAGTTCTTC CASSRRWGTNNEQFF
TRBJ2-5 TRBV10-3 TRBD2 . TGTGCCATCAGTGGGGCAGCGGGGGGCCAAGAGACCCAGTACTTC CAISGAAGGQETQYF
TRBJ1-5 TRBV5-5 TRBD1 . TGTGCCAGCAGCTTGGGGCTGGGACAGGGGAGTCAGCCCCAGCATTTT CASSLGLGQGSQPQHF
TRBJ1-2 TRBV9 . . TGTGCCAGCAGACGACGACCGGGACTAGTCAATTATGGCTACACCTTC CASRRRPGLVNYGYTF
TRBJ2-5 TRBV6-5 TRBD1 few TGTGCCAGTCATCCCACAGGGACAGTCCAAGAGACCCAGTACTTC CASHPTGTVQETQYF
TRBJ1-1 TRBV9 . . TGTGCCAGCAGCGTAGAGCCAGGGGTGACTGAAGCTTTCTTT CASSVEPGVTEAFF
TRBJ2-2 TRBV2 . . TGTGCCAGCAGCCAAAGCGCGGGGTCCGGGGAGCTGTTTTTT CASSQSAGSGELFF
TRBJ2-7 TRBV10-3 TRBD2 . TGTGCCGTAACTAGCGGGGGGACCTACGAGCAGTACTTC CAVTSGGTYEQYF
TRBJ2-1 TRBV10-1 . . TGCGCCAGCAGTGAGGAGGGGGCGGGACCCGCAGAGCAGTTCTTC CASSEEGAGPAEQFF
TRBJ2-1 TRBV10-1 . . TGCGCCAGCAGTGAGTCCGGTAGGGGTGAGCAGTTCTTC CASSESGRGEQFF
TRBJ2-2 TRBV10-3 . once TGTGCCATCAGTGAGTCCCGACAGGTGAACACCGGGGAGCTGTTTTTT CAISESRQVNTGELFF
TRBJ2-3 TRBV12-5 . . TGTGCTAGCTGGGACATCGCCACAGATACGCAGTATTTT CASWDIATDTQYF
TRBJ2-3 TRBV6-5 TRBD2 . TGTGCCAGCAGTTACCGTGGGGGGGAGGGCCGGAATACGCAGTATTTT CASSYRGGEGRNTQYF
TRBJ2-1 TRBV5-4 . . TGTGCCAGCAGCTTGGAAGGGGACTACAATGAGCAGTTCTTC CASSLEGDYNEQFF
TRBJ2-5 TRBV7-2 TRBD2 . TGTGCCAGCAGCCCTGAAGCGGGAGCGCAAGAGACCCAGTACTTC CASSPEAGAQETQYF
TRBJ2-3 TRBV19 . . TGTGCCAGTAGAGGAGATACAGATACGCAGTATTTT CASRGDTDTQYF
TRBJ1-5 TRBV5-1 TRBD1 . TGCGCCAGCAGCTCCGGGGACAGGGAAGGAGGTCAGCCCCAGCATTTT CASSSGDREGGQPQHF
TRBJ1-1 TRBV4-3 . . TGCGCCAGCAGCCAAGGGAACAGGTATAACACTGAAGCTTTCTTT CASSQGNRYNTEAFF
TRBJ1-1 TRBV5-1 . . TGCGCCAGCAGCGAACAAGGACAGAACACTGAAGCTTTCTTT CASSEQGQNTEAFF
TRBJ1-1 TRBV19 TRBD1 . TGTGCCAGTAGTATATGGACAGGGGCTGAAGCTTTCTTT CASSIWTGAEAFF
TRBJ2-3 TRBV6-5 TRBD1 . TGTGCCAGCAGTTCACAGGGGACCTTCGGCACAGATACGCAGTATTTT CASSSQGTFGTDTQYF
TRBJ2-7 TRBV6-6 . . TGTGCCAGCAGTGCCCCAGGCTCCAAGCAGTACTTC CASSAPGSKQYF
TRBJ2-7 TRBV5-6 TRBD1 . TGTGCCAGCTCTCCAATTCCGAGGGGGCTCAACGAGCAGTACTTC CASSPIPRGLNEQYF
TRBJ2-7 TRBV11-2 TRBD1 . TGTGCCAGCACCTCCCCCCGGCAGGGGGCGGAGTACGAGCAGTACTTC CASTSPRQGAEYEQYF
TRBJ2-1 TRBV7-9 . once TGTTCCAGCAGCTTAGACCCGGATGAGCAGTTCTTC CSSSLDPDEQFF
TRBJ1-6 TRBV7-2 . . TGTGCCAGCAGCTTAGAAAGGGGGTCACCCCTCCACTTT CASSLERGSPLHF
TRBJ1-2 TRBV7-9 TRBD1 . TGTTCCAGCAGCTTATTGACAGGGGGCGTCTATGGCTACACCTTC CSSSLLTGGVYGYTF
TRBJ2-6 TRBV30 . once TGTGCCTGGTCAGTAATTGGGGCCAACGTCCTGACTTTC CAWSVIGANVLTF
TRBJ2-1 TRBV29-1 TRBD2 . TGCAGCGTTGAGCGGGCGGGGGAGGGCCCTAATGAGCAGTTCTTC CSVERAGEGPNEQFF
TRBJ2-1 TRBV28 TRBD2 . TGTGCCATCCAACCTAGCGGGGGGGCGGAGGAGCAGTTCTTC CAIQPSGGAEEQFF
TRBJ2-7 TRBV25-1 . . TGTGCCAGCAGTGAATATGGAGTCTTCACCGGAGCCGAGCAGTACTTC CASSEYGVFTGAEQYF
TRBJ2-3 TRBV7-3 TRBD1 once TGTGCCAGCAGTAGGACAGGGGAGACAGATACGCAGTATTTT CASSRTGETDTQYF
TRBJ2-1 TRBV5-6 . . TGTGCCAGCAGCTTGGGTAAATACAATGAGCAGTTCTTC CASSLGKYNEQFF
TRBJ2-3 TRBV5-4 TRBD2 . TGTGCCAGCAGCTCTCCCTTGGGGGCTAGCGGGAGTACAGATACGCAGTATTTT CASSSPLGASGSTDTQYF
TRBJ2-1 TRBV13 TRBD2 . TGTGCCAGCAGCGTCTCTAGCGGGAGGGCGTACAATGAGCAGTTCTTC CASSVSSGRAYNEQFF
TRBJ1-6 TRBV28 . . TGTGCCAGCAGTTTGGACAGCTCCTATAATTCACCCCTCCACTTT CASSLDSSYNSPLHF
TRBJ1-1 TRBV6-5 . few TGTGCCAGCAGAAGACTCGGCCACACTGAAGCTTTCTTT CASRRLGHTEAFF
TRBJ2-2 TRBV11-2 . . TGTGCCAGCAGCTTATACAGGGCGACCACCGGGGAGCTGTTTTTT CASSLYRATTGELFF
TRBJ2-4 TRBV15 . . TGTGCCACCAGCAGAGATATTGGGGACAAACTAGCCAAAAACATTCAGTACTTC CATSRDIGDKLAKNIQYF
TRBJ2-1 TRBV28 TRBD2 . TGTGCCAGCAGCTTGGGACTAGCGGGGCACAATGAGCAGTTCTTC CASSLGLAGHNEQFF
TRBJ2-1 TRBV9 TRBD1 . TGTGCCAGCAGCGGGTCGGGACAGGGGATAAGTGAGCAGTTCTTC CASSGSGQGISEQFF
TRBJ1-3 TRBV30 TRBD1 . TGTGCCTGGAGTGTGTCGGGACAGGCATCTGGAAACACCATATATTTT CAWSVSGQASGNTIYF